The 8 T cell receptor beta chains in this list originate from one sample, sequenced in a study of tumor-infiltrating lymphocytes in primary liver carcinoma. Synthesis of TCR beta cDNA was carried out from about 540 ng total RNA with a constant-region primer. Slightly modified ARM-PCR, run as three nested multiplex PCR rounds, produced the TCR beta libraries. Rounds one and two of PCR, each of roughly 10 cycles, were primed with TRBV1-TRBV30 forward primers and a C-beta reverse primer. From the multiplex PCR reads, TCRdb called clonotypes with MiXCR, one entry per CDR3 protein. The data hold approximately 300,000 distinct CDR3 sequences, with 65% observed a single time. Germline DNA was also extracted, and blood RNA derived from unsorted whole blood. What was sequenced was peripheral blood. Receptors originate from a man aged 40-55 years with primary liver carcinoma and hepatitis B virus infection.

The chain combines TRBV6-2 or TRBV6-3 with TRBJ1-5; weak D call: TRBD1 (6 bases). Germline lookup yields CDR1 MNHEY and CDR2 SVGEGT. There are 14 residues in the CDR3. V dropped 8 bases and J dropped 2 bases, with 13 bases sitting between them. Here the CDR3 DNA reads TGTGCCAGCGAGGGGGGAGGCCGCAATCAGCCCCAGCATTTT. Protein sequence: CASEGGGRNQPQHF.

Turning to this clonotype: A clone one base away is much larger, so this may be a read error. The genes are TRBV6-5 and TRBJ2-1; D assignment may be TRBD1 or TRBD2 (5 bases each). This CDR3 contains 13 residues. V shed 5 bases and J shed 10 bases, with 15 bases lying between them. Germline V gene lookup returns CDR1 MNHEY and CDR2 SVGAGI. For the CDR3, the DNA is TGTGCCAGCAGTCTTAACCACGGGACCGAGCAGTTCTTC. Encoded protein: CASSLNHGTEQFF.

In this sample, this clonotype turned up many times. The chain uses TRBV29-1 and TRBJ1-2; 7 bases align to TRBD1. Germline V gene sequence: CDR1 SQVTM, CDR2 ANQGSEA. CDR3 length equals 13 residues. V lost 6 bases to trimming and J lost 3 bases; unmatched junction nucleotides: 7. The DNA of the CDR3 is TGCAGCGTCCCAGGGGGTTTCGACTATGGCTACACCTTC. This codes for CSVPGGFDYGYTF. Based on the CDR3 plus reference TRBV29-1 and TRBJ1-2, the full variable domain is SAVISQKPSRDICQRGTSLTIQCQVDSQVTMMFWYRQQPGQSLTLIATANQGSEATYESGFVIDKFPISRPNLTFSTLTVSNMSPEDSSIYLCSVPGGFDYGYTFGSGTRLTVV.

The chain employs TRBV5-1 and TRBJ1-6; D gene ambiguous. The V end lost 0 bases, the J end lost 10 bases, and 11 bases lay between the germline ends. CDR1 is SGHRS and CDR2 is YFSETQ in the germline V gene. The CDR3 spans 14 residues. The CDR3 protein is CASSLEFSGSPLHF. The CDR3 DNA sequence: TGCGCCAGCAGCTTGGAATTCTCGGGGTCACCCCTCCACTTT.

This clonotype showed up many times. This chain uses TRBV5-4 with TRBJ2-2, with D uncertain. The V end lost 0 bases, the J end lost 7 bases, and 4 bases lay between the germline ends. The germline V gene has CDR1 SGHNT and CDR2 YYREEE (reference sequence). The CDR3 is 12 amino acids. In DNA, the CDR3 is TGTGCCAGCAGCTTGGCGGTCGGGGAGCTGTTTTTT. Translation gives CASSLAVGELFF.

The V gene is TRBV12-3 or TRBV12-4, the J gene TRBJ2-1; possible D gene TRBD2, 6 bases. The CDR3 has 13 residues. V was trimmed by 7 bases and J by 15 bases, leaving 22 bases between them. The CDR3 sequence is CASKLANNNERFF. In nucleotides, the CDR3 is TGTGCCAGCAAGCTAGCGAATAACAATGAGAGGTTCTTC.

This clonotype was seen only a few times. The chain is built from TRBV28 and TRBJ2-3, with TRBD1 matching 9 bases. The CDR3 extends over 15 amino acids. CDR1 is MDHEN, CDR2 SYDVKM, per germline. With V trimmed by 8 bases and J by 4 bases, 10 bases remained unmatched. The CDR3 DNA reads TGTGCCAGCTCCTTCGGCGGGACAGGGTCAGATACGCAGTATTTT. Translating gives CASSFGGTGSDTQYF.

The chain has TRBV6-1 and TRBJ2-7; TRBD2 is a possible D gene (5 bases). CDR3 length: 16 amino acids. V lost 2 bases and J lost 3, with 17 bases in between. Germline CDR1 and CDR2: MNHNS and SASEGT. DNA for the CDR3: TGTGCCAGCAGTGAATCGGTTGCGGGTATCTACTACGAGCAGTACTTC. Translated, it gives CASSESVAGIYYEQYF.